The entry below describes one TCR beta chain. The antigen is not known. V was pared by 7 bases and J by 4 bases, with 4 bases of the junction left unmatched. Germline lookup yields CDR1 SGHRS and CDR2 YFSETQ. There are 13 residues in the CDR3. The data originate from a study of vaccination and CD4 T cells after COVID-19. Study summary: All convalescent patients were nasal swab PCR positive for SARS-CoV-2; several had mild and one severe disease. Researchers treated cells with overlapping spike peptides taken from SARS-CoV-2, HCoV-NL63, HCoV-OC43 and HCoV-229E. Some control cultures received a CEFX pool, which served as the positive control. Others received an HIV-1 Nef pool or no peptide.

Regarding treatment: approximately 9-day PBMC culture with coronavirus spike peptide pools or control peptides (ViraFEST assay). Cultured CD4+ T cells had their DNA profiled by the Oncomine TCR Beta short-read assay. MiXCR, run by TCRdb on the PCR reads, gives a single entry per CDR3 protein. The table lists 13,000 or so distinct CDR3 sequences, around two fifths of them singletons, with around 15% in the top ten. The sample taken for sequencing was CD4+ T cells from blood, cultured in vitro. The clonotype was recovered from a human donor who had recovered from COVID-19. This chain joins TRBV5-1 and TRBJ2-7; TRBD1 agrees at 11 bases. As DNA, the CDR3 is TGCGCCAGCTCGGGGACAGGGGGTTACGAGCAGTACTTC. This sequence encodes CASSGTGGYEQYF.